The clone carrying this T cell receptor beta chain was seen a few times. Source study methods: Reference gene primer amplification gave estimated nucleated cell counts. Clones were read by immunoSEQ multiplex PCR, and TCRdb kept only the in-frame ones, dropping some. For V, J and clone size, that table is used; D and trimming come from the DNA. The table has some 150,000 clones, about 80% seen once; the top ten hold over 0.5%. The data derive from a study of blood T cell repertoires in COVID-19. Study-level information: Italy, Spain and the United States were the sources of the convalescent and acute COVID-19 samples. PBMCs, B-cell-depleted T cells, or T cells were the source of the cDNA or gDNA that made up the material.

Trimming took 5 bases from V and 1 from J, leaving 8 bases between them. Germline CDR1 reads SNHLY; CDR2 reads FYNNEI. The CDR3 covers 13 residues. V usage is TRBV2 and J usage is TRBJ1-1, with TRBD1 as a possible D gene (5 bases). This sequence was found in a man in his 60s with acute or convalescent COVID-19. Sequenced material: peripheral blood. The CDR3 loop reads CASSIGENTEAFF. In DNA form, the CDR3 reads TGTGCCAGCAGTATAGGGGAGAACACTGAAGCTTTCTTT. The full variable domain, completed using reference TRBV2 and TRBJ1-1, is EPEVTQTPSHQVTQMGQEVILRCVPISNHLYFYWYRQILGQKVEFLVSFYNNEISEKSEIFDDQFSVERPDGSNFTLKIRSTKLEDSAMYFCASSIGENTEAFFGQGTRLTVV.